This is a list of T cell receptor beta chains from one sample in a study of beta chain features in type 1 diabetes. TCRdb's copy holds only in-frame clones and misses some; the assay was immunoSEQ multiplex PCR. The sample comprises more than 25,000 clones, 40% to 60% of which are singletons, and 0.3% to 0.35% rests with the top ten. Sequencing was done on a sample of stem cell memory CD4+ T cells from blood. These receptors were collected from a man under 40 with type 1 diabetes. CDR3s include the opening cysteine and the closing phenylalanine or tryptophan. D genes are given only for firm matches. Clone sizes are given selectively: once, few, many, or a class where the clone is expanded.

V	size	D	J	CDR3	DNA
TRBV5-1	NA	TRBD1	TRBJ2-1	CASSTDRGLTYNEQFF	TGCGCCAGCAGCACAGACAGGGGGCTCACCTACAATGAGCAGTTCTTC
TRBV5-1	NA	NA	TRBJ2-5	CASSLEAGKETQYF	TGCGCCAGCAGCTTGGAGGCAGGGAAGGAGACCCAGTACTTC
TRBV6-1	NA	NA	TRBJ2-7	CASNQGSEQYF	TGTGCCAGCAATCAGGGTTCCGAGCAGTACTTC
TRBV2	NA	NA	TRBJ1-2	CASSEFTTTDYGYTF	TGTGCCAGCAGTGAATTCACGACAACCGACTATGGCTACACCTTC
TRBV5-1	NA	TRBD2	TRBJ2-7	CASSLSGGTYEQYF	TGCGCCAGCAGCTTGAGCGGGGGTACCTACGAGCAGTACTTC
TRBV10-3	few	TRBD1	TRBJ2-7	CAITTGQGNEQYF	TGTGCCATCACGACGGGACAGGGCAACGAGCAGTACTTC
TRBV2	NA	TRBD2	TRBJ2-3	CASRERDYTDTQYF	TGTGCCAGCCGGGAGCGGGACTACACAGATACGCAGTATTTT
TRBV19	NA	NA	TRBJ2-5	CASSSHRDMISETQYF	TGTGCCAGTAGTAGCCACCGGGACATGATTTCGGAGACCCAGTACTTC
TRBV7-2	NA	TRBD1	TRBJ1-4	CASSRTGGDEKLFF	TGTGCCAGCAGCCGGACAGGGGGTGATGAAAAACTGTTTTTT
TRBV7-9	NA	NA	TRBJ1-5	CASSFSRNNQPQHF	TGTGCCAGCAGCTTTTCGCGGAACAATCAGCCCCAGCATTTT
TRBV11-2	NA	TRBD2	TRBJ2-3	CATKAGGPVDTQYF	TGTGCCACTAAAGCGGGAGGGCCGGTGGATACGCAGTATTTT